One sample yielded the 27 T cell receptor beta chains listed below, sequenced in a study of T cells in Graves' hyperthyroidism and ophthalmopathy. RNA transcripts were the template for amplifying TCR beta CDR3 regions. HTBI primers were employed in a first-round RT-PCR of the TCR CDR3. A single record per CDR3 protein comes from TCRdb applying MiXCR to the multiplex PCR reads. The profile covers 450,000 to 650,000 distinct CDR3 sequences, with roughly 20% appearing a single time and approximately 26% taken by the ten largest. Sequenced sample: blood. These TCRs come from a man younger than 35 with Graves' hyperthyroidism.

The sample holds many counts of this clonotype. The rearrangement links TRBV12-3 or TRBV12-4 to TRBJ1-3, with unresolved D. V was cut by 6 bases and J by 2 bases, with 5 bases left in between. The CDR3 contains 12 residues. The CDR3 protein is CASRDPGNTIYF. The CDR3 coding sequence is TGTGCCAGCAGGGACCCTGGAAACACCATATATTTT.

For this clonotype: Compared with germline, one end of the junction differs, possibly owing to a read error. This rearrangement joins TRBV19 to TRBJ1-2; D call uncertain. The germline gives CDR1 LNHDA, CDR2 SQIVND (reference sequence). The CDR3 is 14 residues long. The CDR3 loop reads CASSIERGNYGYTF. CDR3 nucleotide sequence: TGTGCCAGTAGTATAGAAAGAGGGAACTACGGCTACACCTTC. Variable domain in full (rest from reference TRBV19 and TRBJ1-2): DGGITQSPKYLFRKEGQNVTLSCEQNLNHDAMYWYRQDPGQGLRLIYYSQIVNDFQKGDIAEGYSVSREKKESFPLTVTSAQKNPTAFYLCASSIERGNYGYTFGSGTRLTVV.

This clonotype showed up many times. CDR3 in DNA: TGTGCCAGCAGGGAAGAAACGGACCTCGGGAATCAGCCCCAGCATTTT. It codes for CASREETDLGNQPQHF. The chain employs TRBV12-3 or TRBV12-4 and TRBJ1-5; no clear D gene. The CDR3 has 16 amino acids. V was clipped by 6 bases and J by 4 bases, with 19 bases between them.

The chain has TRBV2 and TRBJ2-5; 12 bases match TRBD1. This CDR3 has 15 amino acids. Germline trimming cut 7 bases from V and 7 bases from J; bases unmatched to any gene: 10. Germline V gene data show CDR1 as SNHLY and CDR2 as FYNNEI. In DNA, the CDR3 is TGTGCCAGCACCATGGGGACAGGGGGCCGAGGGACCCAGTACTTC. Residues: CASTMGTGGRGTQYF.

This clonotype was counted a few times. The rearrangement links TRBV7-8 to TRBJ2-2; D ambiguous. Germline V lookup: CDR1 SGHVS, CDR2 FQNEAQ. The CDR3 is 17 amino acids. The V end lost 5 bases, the J end lost 4 bases, and 20 bases lay between the germline ends. The CDR3 region is CASSENREGRSTGELFF. The CDR3 DNA follows: TGTGCCAGCAGCGAAAATCGAGAAGGCAGATCCACCGGGGAGCTGTTTTTT.

This clonotype has at least ten counts. The chain joins TRBV19 to TRBJ1-2, with 8 nucleotides matching TRBD1. The germline gives CDR1 LNHDA, CDR2 SQIVND (reference sequence). After removal of 4 bases from V and 8 bases from J, the junction contained 6 bases not matched to a gene. CDR3 size: 13 residues. This CDR3 is CASSTDRDFGYTF. As DNA, the CDR3 is TGTGCCAGTAGTACGGACAGGGACTTCGGCTACACCTTC.

The V gene is TRBV28, the J gene TRBJ1-5; D gene ambiguous. CDR3 length: 13 amino acids. The germline V gene encodes CDR1 MDHEN and CDR2 SYDVKM. The germline V and J ends were trimmed by 7 bases and 8 bases, with 15 bases remaining between them. CDR3 sequence: CASNFGGAEPQHF. For the CDR3, the DNA is TGTGCCAGCAACTTCGGCGGAGCTGAGCCCCAGCATTTT.

This clonotype was seen repeatedly, ten times or more. The chain is built from TRBV28 and TRBJ1-1, with TRBD1 identical over 11 bases. Germline V gives CDR1 MDHEN, CDR2 SYDVKM. The V and J ends lost 7 bases and 5 bases, in that order; junction bases with no gene match: 6. The CDR3 length is 14 residues. The CDR3 spells CASIEDRGLTEAFF. DNA of the CDR3: TGTGCCAGCATTGAGGACAGGGGGCTGACTGAAGCTTTCTTT.

This clonotype came up many times. CDR3 coding DNA: TGTGCCAGCAGTTCCACACTAGCGGGGGCTCGATACGAGCAGTACTTC. Amino acid sequence: CASSSTLAGARYEQYF. The chain couples TRBV12-3 or TRBV12-4 to TRBJ2-7, with 11 bases that match TRBD2. Trimming took 4 bases from V and 4 from J; bases not matched to a gene: 9. The CDR3 covers 16 residues.

This clonotype was seen repeatedly, ten times or more. This chain's CDR3 is CASTSGVSGAFF. The CDR3 region has the DNA TGTGCCAGCACCTCGGGGGTCTCAGGGGCTTTCTTT. This rearrangement joins TRBV12-3 or TRBV12-4 to TRBJ1-1; D is possibly TRBD1 (5 bases). The CDR3 loop spans 12 amino acids. V lost 7 bases, J lost 11 bases, and 17 bases lay in between.

The table lists this clonotype with many counts. The genes are TRBV6-1 and TRBJ2-7; D perhaps matches TRBD1 (5 bases). The CDR3 is made up of 14 amino acids. Germline V lookup: CDR1 MNHNS, CDR2 SASEGT. Trimming cost V 5 bases and J 0 bases, with 11 bases left between them. This chain's CDR3 is CASSPGYGSYEQYF. The CDR3 coding sequence is TGTGCCAGCAGTCCAGGGTACGGCTCCTACGAGCAGTACTTC.

This clonotype has ten or more counts. The V gene is TRBV2, the J gene TRBJ1-1; no clear D. The CDR3 extends over 12 amino acids. The ends were cut back, 2 bases at V and 3 bases at J, with 4 bases in the middle. CDR1 is SNHLY, CDR2 FYNNEI, per germline. The CDR3 DNA reads TGTGCCAGCAGTGAAAGGTACACTGAAGCTTTCTTT. This gives the protein CASSERYTEAFF.

The rearrangement joins TRBV7-2 to TRBJ2-7; unclear D gene. With 1 base removed from V and 1 base from J, the gap between germline ends came to 8 bases. Germline CDR1 is SGHTA and CDR2 is FQGNSA. The CDR3 spans 14 residues. The CDR3 loop reads CASSLDQGSYEQYF. The CDR3 DNA is TGTGCCAGCAGCTTAGATCAAGGGTCCTACGAGCAGTACTTC.

Ten or more counts support this clonotype. The chain has TRBV9 and TRBJ2-2, with TRBD1 as a possible D gene (5 bases). The CDR3 length is 14 residues. Looked up from germline, CDR1 is SGDLS and CDR2 is YYNGEE. Trimming cost V 5 bases and J 2 bases, with 10 bases left between them. The CDR3 here is CASSKGENTGELFF. The CDR3 bases are TGTGCCAGCAGTAAAGGGGAAAACACCGGGGAGCTGTTTTTT. Based on the CDR3 plus reference TRBV9 and TRBJ2-2, the full variable domain is DSGVTQTPKHLITATGQRVTLRCSPRSGDLSVYWYQQSLDQGLQFLIQYYNGEERAKGNILERFSAQQFPDLHSELNLSSLELGDSALYFCASSKGENTGELFFGEGSRLTVL.

V and J are TRBV27 and TRBJ1-5; the D is unclear. CDR3 length: 14 residues. The germline V gene encodes CDR1 MNHEY and CDR2 SMNVEV (reference sequence). V dropped 3 bases and J dropped 6 bases, with 12 bases sitting between them. The CDR3 protein is CASSLRAHGQPQHF. CDR3 nucleotides: TGTGCCAGCAGTTTGAGAGCCCACGGTCAGCCCCAGCATTTT.

This clonotype was seen repeatedly, ten times or more. This chain uses TRBV30 with TRBJ2-7; TRBD1 is a possible D gene (6 bases). The CDR3 has 12 amino acids. V lost 7 bases and J 0 bases, leaving 10 bases between the germline ends. CDR1 and CDR2 (germline): GTSNPN, SVGIG (reference sequence). CDR3 DNA: TGTGCCTTCCGGGACAACTCCTACGAGCAGTACTTC. It yields the protein CAFRDNSYEQYF.

On this clonotype: This CDR3 fails to terminate in the conserved phenylalanine or tryptophan, so it likely reflects a read error. The rearrangement uses TRBV10-2 and TRBJ1-5, with D tentatively TRBD1 (6 bases). Germline assignment: CDR1 WSHSY and CDR2 SAAADI. The CDR3 consists of 13 residues. V was clipped by 6 bases and J by 5 bases, with 11 bases between them. The CDR3 DNA reads TGCGCCAGCAGCTCGGGGGCAGATCAGCCCCAGCATGTT. Its translation: CASSSGADQPQHV.

CDR3 sequence: CASIMGQGATDTQYF. The CDR3 bases are TGTGCCAGCATAATGGGCCAGGGGGCCACAGATACGCAGTATTTT. The rearrangement joins TRBV6-1 to TRBJ2-3; 8 bases agree with TRBD1. V lost 7 bases and J lost 2; bases outside the gene matches: 8. Per germline, CDR1 MNHNS and CDR2 SASEGT. There are 15 residues in the CDR3.

This clonotype has ten or more counts. The chain recombines TRBV12-3 or TRBV12-4 with TRBJ1-5; D gene uncertain. The length of the CDR3 is 15 residues. Trimming took 5 bases from V and 1 from J, leaving 12 bases between them. The CDR3, as DNA: TGTGCCAGCAGTACGACGGGCCCAAGCAATCAGCCCCAGCATTTT. Translation: CASSTTGPSNQPQHF.

This clonotype occurred many times. The chain carries TRBV6-1 and TRBJ2-2; D is perhaps TRBD1 (6 bases). Germline CDR1 is MNHNS and CDR2 is SASEGT. This CDR3 has 17 residues. V shed 8 bases and J shed 2 bases, with 21 bases lying between them. The CDR3 loop is CASAIKHPRGNTGELFF. DNA of the CDR3: TGTGCCAGCGCCATAAAACATCCCAGGGGTAACACCGGGGAGCTGTTTTTT.

This clonotype was picked up many times. The rearrangement joins TRBV11-2 to TRBJ2-7; possibly TRBD1 or TRBD2 for D (5 bases each). The V gene lost 0 bases and the J gene lost 2 bases, with 11 bases spanning the gap. The length of the CDR3 is 15 residues. CDR1 and CDR2 from the germline V gene are SGHAT and FQNNGV. CDR3 sequence: CASSLEGVGAYEQYF. CDR3 DNA sequence: TGTGCCAGCAGCTTAGAGGGAGTAGGGGCCTACGAGCAGTACTTC. The full variable domain, completed using reference TRBV11-2 and TRBJ2-7, is EAGVAQSPRYKIIEKRQSVAFWCNPISGHATLYWYQQILGQGPKLLIQFQNNGVVDDSQLPKDRFSAERLKGVDSTLKIQPAKLEDSAVYLCASSLEGVGAYEQYFGPGTRLTVT.

This clonotype was detected ten times or more. The rearrangement uses TRBV11-1 and TRBJ1-2, with no clear D. There are 16 residues in the CDR3. Trimming removed 2 bases from V and 3 bases from J, with 16 bases in between. Germline V gene sequence: CDR1 SGHAT, CDR2 FQDESV (reference sequence). CDR3 sequence: CASSLPSRREHYGYTF. DNA of the CDR3: TGTGCCAGCAGCTTACCCTCGAGGAGGGAGCACTATGGCTACACCTTC.

The chain combines TRBV6-4 with TRBJ1-1, with 10 bases aligning to TRBD1. CDR3 length equals 17 residues. Looked up from germline, CDR1 is MRHNA and CDR2 is SNTAGT. Trimming at V came to 8 bases and at J to 0 bases, leaving 12 bases not matched to a gene. The CDR3 protein is CASEDRDRGLMNTEAFF. The CDR3 region has the DNA TGTGCCAGCGAGGACCGGGACAGGGGCCTCATGAACACTGAAGCTTTCTTT.

The table lists this clonotype with many counts. The CDR3 spells CASSSWTGVDEAFF. In nucleotides, the CDR3 is TGTGCCAGCAGTTCTTGGACAGGGGTTGATGAAGCTTTCTTT. This chain uses TRBV12-3 or TRBV12-4 with TRBJ1-1, with 9 bases identical to TRBD1. The CDR3 is made up of 14 amino acids. Trimming at V came to 4 bases and at J to 7 bases, leaving 7 bases not matched to a gene.

This clonotype has a count of ten or more. The V and J genes are TRBV12-3 or TRBV12-4 and TRBJ1-2; 7 nucleotides match TRBD1. The CDR3 extends over 13 amino acids. V dropped 4 bases and J dropped 10; count of bases not matched to a gene: 9. This chain's CDR3 is CASSSLRQGVYTF. The CDR3 region has the DNA TGTGCCAGCAGTTCCTTACGACAGGGCGTCTACACCTTC.

This clonotype was detected ten times or more. The chain links TRBV6-2 or TRBV6-3 to TRBJ1-5; maybe TRBD1 (5 bases). The germline V and J ends were trimmed by 3 bases and 6 bases, with 18 bases remaining between them. The germline CDR1 and CDR2 sequences are MNHEY and SVGEGT. The CDR3 totals 16 residues. CDR3 nucleotides: TGTGCCAGCAGTTATTCACCCAGGGCAGGAGGTCAGCCCCAGCATTTT. Its translation: CASSYSPRAGGQPQHF.

This clonotype was observed at least ten times. The chain joins TRBV28 to TRBJ1-2; D gene unclear. Germline V gene sequence: CDR1 MDHEN, CDR2 SYDVKM. Trimming pared 5 bases from V and 4 bases from J, leaving 8 bases between. CDR3 length: 12 amino acids. The CDR3 DNA sequence: TGTGCCAGCAGTGCGGGCCTCTATGGCTACACCTTC. Amino acids: CASSAGLYGYTF.